This T cell receptor (beta chain) was documented in a study of monozygotic twins with inflammatory bowel disease. CDR3 length: 13 residues. The germline V gene encodes CDR1 ENHRY and CDR2 SYGVKD. From the 5' RACE reads, TCRdb lists one entry per CDR3 protein and no DNA. The data show 300,000 to 350,000 distinct CDR3 sequences, and the top ten clones hold around 2%. The rearrangement links TRBV10-3 to TRBJ1-6. Sequencing was carried out using blood. The sequence was obtained from a human donor with ulcerative colitis or Crohn's disease, or a healthy co-twin of an affected twin (not recorded which). CDR3 protein: CAISGLNNSPLHF.